These 2 T cell receptor beta chains share one sample of origin, sequenced in a study of PD-1 blockade in classical Hodgkin lymphoma. Some clones are missing from TCRdb's copy, which holds only in-frame ones; the method was immunoSEQ multiplex PCR. The sample gives about 6,500 clones, about 72% of which show up once; 37% is in the top ten. Every patient had relapsed following autologous stem cell transplantation, and cohorts differed in brentuximab vedotin exposure. Sequences were derived from peripheral blood mononuclear cells (PBMCs), sampled at baseline. The receptor set was obtained from a human donor with classical Hodgkin lymphoma.

This rearrangement joins TRBV28 to TRBJ1-5, with D perhaps matching TRBD1 (6 bases). This CDR3 has 13 residues. V lost 5 bases and J 3 bases, leaving 8 bases between the germline ends. CDR1 is MDHEN, CDR2 SYDVKM, per germline. The CDR3 DNA reads TGTGCCAGCAGTACAGGGCTCAATCAGCCCCAGCATTTT. This codes for CASSTGLNQPQHF.

V is TRBV9 and J is TRBJ2-1; D might be TRBD1 (5 bases). V was cut by 1 base and J by 5 bases, with 16 bases left in between. The CDR3 consists of 16 residues. The germline gives CDR1 SGDLS, CDR2 YYNGEE. This CDR3 is CASSVWGGKGNNEQFF. CDR3 nucleotides: TGTGCCAGCAGCGTATGGGGCGGAAAGGGGAACAATGAGCAGTTCTTC.